This T cell receptor (beta chain) was identified during a study of OX40 agonist ivuxolimab in advanced cancers. For the study in its entirety: Ivuxolimab was an agonistic, fully human IgG2 monoclonal antibody directed against OX40 (CD134), a costimulatory receptor. Intravenous ivuxolimab was administered to patients every 2 weeks at six dose levels: 0.01, 0.1, 0.3, 1.5, 3 and 10 mg/kg. Of the 50 or so patients in dose escalation, some 19 had hepatocellular carcinoma, some 15 had melanoma, 9 had renal cell carcinoma and 9 had head and neck cancer. A male proportion of 82.7% and a mean age of roughly 55 years, ranging from roughly 23 to 85, were recorded for the dose-escalation cohort. Patients were allowed to have had prior anti-PD-1, anti-PD-L1 or anti-CTLA-4 therapy, and 30% to 50% of the dose-escalation patients had previously received checkpoint inhibitors. Partial responses were achieved by three dose-escalation patients, of whom one had hepatocellular carcinoma and two had cutaneous melanoma. Peripheral TCRbeta sequencing was intended to test whether TCR sequence diversity was altered and clonal T-cell expansion was caused by ivuxolimab. The monotherapy dose-escalation portion (N ≈ 56 patients) of the phase I ivuxolimab trial is reported in the paper. Summary of the overall study and its limitations: On average, CD8+ T cells showed more expanded clones than CD4+ T cells after ivuxolimab. In the 0.1-3.0 mg/kg groups, partial responders had among the lowest normalized peripheral clonal expansion, particularly in CD8+ T cells. Low levels of normalized T-cell clonal expansion were also seen in some patients who did not respond. At doses from 0.1 to 3.0 mg/kg, clonal expansion was seen in both CD4+ and CD8+ blood T cells between baseline and week 6. Which antigens the clonally expanded peripheral T cells were specific for was not determined.

Clipping removes 4 bases from V and 0 bases from J, with 6 as the unmatched junction base count. The germline V gene (reference sequence) sets CDR1 to SGHNT and CDR2 to YYREEE. The CDR3 spans 17 residues, from the cysteine through the phenylalanine. Of the read, only the CDR3 DNA is kept; its 51 bases are in frame from base 1. Details on this clone: Its specific antigen is unknown. No base qualities exist here, and no much larger clone lies one base off it.

Genomic DNA was isolated from the sorted cells so that the TCRbeta CDR3 region could be sequenced. TCRbeta CDR3 regions were sequenced using the immunoSEQ Assay. TCRdb limited this immuneACCESS table to in-frame rearrangements with V and J called. A share of clones is missing; checked studies link under half to unresolved V genes, and the rest is unexplained. Present in this sample are 92,000 or so clones, around 89% of which were seen just once. The ten largest clones add up to nearly 7.5% of the sample. The trial excluded patients who had a history of autoimmune disease or who were on systemic immunosuppression. Peripheral blood for TCR sequencing was drawn from every dose cohort at baseline, at cycle 4 day 1 and at cycle 7 day 1. The samples were drawn from a first-in-human, open-label, multicenter phase I dose-escalation trial of ivuxolimab. Adults with locally advanced or metastatic melanoma, renal cell carcinoma, hepatocellular carcinoma or head and neck squamous cell carcinoma were enrolled in the trial. Before TCR sequencing, CD4+ T cells and CD8+ T cells were sorted from peripheral blood as separate populations.

The sample here was CD4+ or CD8+ T cells sorted from blood, taken in a trial of the OX40 agonist ivuxolimab. The chain joins TRBV5-4 to TRBJ2-1; a stretch of 11 junction bases matches TRBD2. This TCR derives from an adult with an advanced solid tumor such as melanoma, head and neck, liver or kidney cancer. The CDR3 amino acid sequence is: CASSRLAGKSSYNEQFF. The nucleotide sequence is TGTGCCAGCAGCCGACTAGCGGGAAAGAGCTCCTACAATGAGCAGTTCTTC.